The subject of this entry is one T cell receptor (beta chain). Primers targeting TRAV and TRBV primed first-strand cDNA, covering alpha and beta chains. The PCR that amplified TCRs ran for 15 to 25 cycles, relying on a constant-region primer and a V-primer adapter. TCRdb used MiXCR to reprocess the reads, holding one entry per CDR3 protein. The sample holds about 82,000 distinct CDR3 sequences, around 18% seen once. CDR3 length: 15 residues. Trimming took off 5 bases at V and 1 base at J, with 12 bases between the two ends. Per germline, CDR1 SGHTA and CDR2 FQGNSA. This entry comes from a study of low-dose radiotherapy and immunotherapy resistance in tumors. Background on the study: It was 1 Gy per fraction every two weeks that Cohort 2 received, adding up to 13 Gy over 26 weeks. The 200 mg/m2 dose of intravenous cyclophosphamide was given every two weeks, one day before radiation and immunotherapy.

Time point denoted: before trial treatment. The donors' regimen was nivolumab, ipilimumab, aspirin, low-dose cyclophosphamide and low-dose radiotherapy. Source: PBMCs, taken before treatment. The chain is built from TRBV7-2 and TRBJ1-5, with D uncertain. This sequence was found in a male donor with prostate cancer. The CDR3 is CASSRRQWSNQPQHF. CDR3 coding DNA: TGTGCCAGCAGCCGAAGGCAGTGGAGCAATCAGCCCCAGCATTTT.